This T cell receptor beta chain was obtained from a study of tumor-infiltrating lymphocytes in oesophageal squamous cell carcinoma. TCRdb called the PCR reads again in MiXCR, with one record for every CDR3 protein. The sample lists about 17,000 distinct CDR3 sequences, 47% occurring once. Sequencing input: normal esophageal tissue next to the tumor. The source of this sequence is a female donor with esophageal squamous cell carcinoma.

Here the CDR3 reads CASSLGAGNRDEQYF. CDR3 bases: TGTGCCAGCAGCTTAGGGGCCGGAAATAGGGATGAGCAGTACTTC. The chain couples TRBV7-6 to TRBJ2-4; D is ambiguous. The V end lost 1 base, the J end lost 13 bases, and 20 bases lay between the germline ends. CDR3 length equals 15 residues. Per the germline V gene, CDR1 is SGHVS and CDR2 is FNYEAQ.